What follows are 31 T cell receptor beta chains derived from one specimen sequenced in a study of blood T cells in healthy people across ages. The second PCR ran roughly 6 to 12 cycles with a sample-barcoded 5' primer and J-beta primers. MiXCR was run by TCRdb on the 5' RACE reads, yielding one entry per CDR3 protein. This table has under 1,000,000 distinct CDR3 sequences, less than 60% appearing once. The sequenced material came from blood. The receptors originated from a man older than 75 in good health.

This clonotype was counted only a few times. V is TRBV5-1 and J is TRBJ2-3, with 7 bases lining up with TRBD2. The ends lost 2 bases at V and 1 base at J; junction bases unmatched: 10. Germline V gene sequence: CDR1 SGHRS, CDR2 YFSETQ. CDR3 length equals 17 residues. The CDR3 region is CASSFQPSGDGTDTQYF. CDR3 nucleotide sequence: TGCGCCAGCAGCTTCCAACCGAGCGGGGACGGCACAGATACGCAGTATTTT.

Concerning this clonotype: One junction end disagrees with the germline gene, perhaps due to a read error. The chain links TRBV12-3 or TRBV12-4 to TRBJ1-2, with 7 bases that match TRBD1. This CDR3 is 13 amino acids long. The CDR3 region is CARSLGTADGYTF. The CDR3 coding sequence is TGTGCCCGCAGTTTAGGGACAGCAGATGGCTACACCTTC.

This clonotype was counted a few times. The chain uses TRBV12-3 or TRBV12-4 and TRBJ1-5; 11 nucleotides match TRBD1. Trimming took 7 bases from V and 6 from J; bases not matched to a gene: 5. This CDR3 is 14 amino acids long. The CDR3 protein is CASTRDRGFQPQHF. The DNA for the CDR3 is TGTGCCAGCACAAGGGACAGGGGGTTTCAGCCCCAGCATTTT.

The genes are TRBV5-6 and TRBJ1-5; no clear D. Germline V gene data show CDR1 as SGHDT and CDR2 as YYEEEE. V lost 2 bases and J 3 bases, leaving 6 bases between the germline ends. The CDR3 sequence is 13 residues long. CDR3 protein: CASSFFNNQPQHF. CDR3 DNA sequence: TGTGCCAGCAGCTTTTTTAACAATCAGCCCCAGCATTTT.

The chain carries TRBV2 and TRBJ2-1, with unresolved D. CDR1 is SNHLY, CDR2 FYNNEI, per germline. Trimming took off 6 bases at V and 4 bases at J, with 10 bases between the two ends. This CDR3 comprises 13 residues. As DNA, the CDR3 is TGTGCCAGCAGCCAAATAGGGTACAATGAGCAGTTCTTC. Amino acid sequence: CASSQIGYNEQFF.

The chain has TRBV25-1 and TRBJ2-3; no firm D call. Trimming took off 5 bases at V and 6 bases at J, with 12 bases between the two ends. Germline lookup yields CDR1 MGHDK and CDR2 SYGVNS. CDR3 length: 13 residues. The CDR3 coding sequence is TGTGCCAGCAGTCCGTTTGCCCGCGATACGCAGTATTTT. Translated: CASSPFARDTQYF. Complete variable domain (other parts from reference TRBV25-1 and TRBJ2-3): EADIYQTPRYLVIGTGKKITLECSQTMGHDKMYWYQQDPGMELHLIHYSYGVNSTEKGDLSSESTVSRIRTEHFPLTLESARPSHTSQYLCASSPFARDTQYFGPGTRLTVL.

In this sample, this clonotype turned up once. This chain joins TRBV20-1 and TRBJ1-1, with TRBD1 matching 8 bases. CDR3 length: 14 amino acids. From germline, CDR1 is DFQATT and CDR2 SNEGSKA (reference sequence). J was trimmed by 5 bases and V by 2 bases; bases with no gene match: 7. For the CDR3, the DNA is TGCAGTGCTAGAAAAACAGGGGGAAGGACTGAAGCTTTCTTT. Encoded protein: CSARKTGGRTEAFF.

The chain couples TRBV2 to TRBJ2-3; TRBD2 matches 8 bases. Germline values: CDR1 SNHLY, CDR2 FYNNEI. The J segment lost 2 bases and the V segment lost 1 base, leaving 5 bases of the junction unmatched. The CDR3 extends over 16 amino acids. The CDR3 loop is CASSEGSGTNTDTQYF. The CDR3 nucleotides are TGTGCCAGCAGTGAAGGTAGCGGGACTAACACAGATACGCAGTATTTT.

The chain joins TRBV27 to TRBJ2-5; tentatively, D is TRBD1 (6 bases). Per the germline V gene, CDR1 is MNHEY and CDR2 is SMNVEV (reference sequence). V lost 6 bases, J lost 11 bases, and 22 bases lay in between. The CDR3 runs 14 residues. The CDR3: CASSPQGPYNEQYF. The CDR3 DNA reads TGTGCCAGCAGCCCTCAGGGGCCGTACAATGAGCAGTACTTC.

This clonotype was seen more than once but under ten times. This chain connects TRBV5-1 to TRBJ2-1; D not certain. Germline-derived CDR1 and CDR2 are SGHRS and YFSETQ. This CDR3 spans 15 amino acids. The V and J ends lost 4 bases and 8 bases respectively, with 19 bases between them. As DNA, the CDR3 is TGCGCCAGCAGCCCCCTGGGTGGCAGTAGGGATGAGCAGTTCTTC. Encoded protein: CASSPLGGSRDEQFF.

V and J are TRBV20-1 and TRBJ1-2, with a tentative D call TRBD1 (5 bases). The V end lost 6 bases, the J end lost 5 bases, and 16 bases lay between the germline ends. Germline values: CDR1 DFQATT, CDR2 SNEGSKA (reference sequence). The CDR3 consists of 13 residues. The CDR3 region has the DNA TGCAGTGCCCCCCCAGGGTTTCATTATGGCTACACCTTC. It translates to CSAPPGFHYGYTF.

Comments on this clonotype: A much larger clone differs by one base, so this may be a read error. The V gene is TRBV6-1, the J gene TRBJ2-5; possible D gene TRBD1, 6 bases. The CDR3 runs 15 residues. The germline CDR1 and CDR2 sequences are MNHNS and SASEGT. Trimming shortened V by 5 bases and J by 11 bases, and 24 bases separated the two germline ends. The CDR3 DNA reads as TGTGCCAGCAGTCCGGGACAATATCCCCACAATGAGCAGTACTTC. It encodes CASSPGQYPHNEQYF.

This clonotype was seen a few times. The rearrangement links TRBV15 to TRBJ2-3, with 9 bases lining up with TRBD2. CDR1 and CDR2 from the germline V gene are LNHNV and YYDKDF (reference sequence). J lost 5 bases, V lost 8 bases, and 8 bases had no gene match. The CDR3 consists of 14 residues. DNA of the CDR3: TGTGCCACCGGAATAGCGGGAGAGGTAGATACGCAGTATTTT. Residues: CATGIAGEVDTQYF.

DNA for the CDR3: TGTGCCAGCATCGGGTGGCTAGCCCCCAACTCCGGGGAGCTGTTTTTT. This encodes CASIGWLAPNSGELFF. The chain joins TRBV7-2 to TRBJ2-2, with a possible D match to TRBD2 (5 bases). V was shortened by 7 bases and J by 6 bases, with 21 bases between the two germline ends. The CDR3 is made up of 16 amino acids. The germline V gene has CDR1 SGHTA and CDR2 FQGNSA.

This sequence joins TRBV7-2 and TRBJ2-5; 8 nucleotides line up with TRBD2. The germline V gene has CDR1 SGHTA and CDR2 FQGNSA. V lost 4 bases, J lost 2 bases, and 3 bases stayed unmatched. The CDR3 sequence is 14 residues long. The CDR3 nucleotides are TGTGCCAGCAGCTCGCCGGGGGGGCAAGAGACCCAGTACTTC. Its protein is CASSSPGGQETQYF. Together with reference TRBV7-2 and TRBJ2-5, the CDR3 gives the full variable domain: GAGVSQSPSNKVTEKGKDVELRCDPISGHTALYWYRQSLGQGLEFLIYFQGNSAPDKSGLPSDRFSAERTGGSVSTLTIQRTQQEDSAVYLCASSSPGGQETQYFGPGTRLLVL.

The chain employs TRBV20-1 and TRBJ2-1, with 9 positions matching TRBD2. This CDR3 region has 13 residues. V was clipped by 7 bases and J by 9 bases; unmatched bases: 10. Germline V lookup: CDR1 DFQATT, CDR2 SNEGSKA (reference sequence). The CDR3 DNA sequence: TGCAGTGGGCACGTAGCGGGAGTTGGTGAGCAGTTCTTC. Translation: CSGHVAGVGEQFF.

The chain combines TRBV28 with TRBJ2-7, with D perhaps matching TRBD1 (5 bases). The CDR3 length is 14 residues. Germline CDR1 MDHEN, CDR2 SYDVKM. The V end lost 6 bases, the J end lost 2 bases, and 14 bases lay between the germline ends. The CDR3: CASRGTGVPYEQYF. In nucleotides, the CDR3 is TGTGCCAGCAGGGGAACAGGAGTACCCTACGAGCAGTACTTC.

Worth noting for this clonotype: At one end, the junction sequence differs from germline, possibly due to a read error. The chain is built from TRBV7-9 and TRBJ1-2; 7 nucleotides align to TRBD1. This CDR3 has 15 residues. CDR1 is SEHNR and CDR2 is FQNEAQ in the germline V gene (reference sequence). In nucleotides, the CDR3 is TGTGCCAGCAGCCCAAGCAGGGGGTGGTCCGGTGGCTGCACCTTC. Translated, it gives CASSPSRGWSGGCTF.

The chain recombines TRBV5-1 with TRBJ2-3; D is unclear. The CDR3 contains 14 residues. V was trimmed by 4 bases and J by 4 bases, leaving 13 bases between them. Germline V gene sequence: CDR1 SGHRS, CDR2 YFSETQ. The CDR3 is CASSPSGQADTQYF. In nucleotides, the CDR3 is TGCGCCAGCAGCCCCTCGGGTCAGGCAGATACGCAGTATTTT. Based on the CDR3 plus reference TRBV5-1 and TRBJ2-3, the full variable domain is KAGVTQTPRYLIKTRGQQVTLSCSPISGHRSVSWYQQTPGQGLQFLFEYFSETQRNKGNFPGRFSGRQFSNSRSEMNVSTLELGDSALYLCASSPSGQADTQYFGPGTRLTVL.

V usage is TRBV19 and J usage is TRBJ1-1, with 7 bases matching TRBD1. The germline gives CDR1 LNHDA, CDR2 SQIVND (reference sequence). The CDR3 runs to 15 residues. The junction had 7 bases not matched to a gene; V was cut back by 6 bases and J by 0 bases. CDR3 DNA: TGTGCCAGTAGCGTAACAGGGGAAATGAACACTGAAGCTTTCTTT. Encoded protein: CASSVTGEMNTEAFF.

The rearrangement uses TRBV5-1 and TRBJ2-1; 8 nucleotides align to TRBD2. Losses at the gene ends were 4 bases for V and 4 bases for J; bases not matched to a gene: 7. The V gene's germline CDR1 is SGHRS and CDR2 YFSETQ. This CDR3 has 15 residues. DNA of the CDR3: TGCGCCAGCAGCCAGACAGGCGGGGGGTACAATGAGCAGTTCTTC. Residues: CASSQTGGGYNEQFF.

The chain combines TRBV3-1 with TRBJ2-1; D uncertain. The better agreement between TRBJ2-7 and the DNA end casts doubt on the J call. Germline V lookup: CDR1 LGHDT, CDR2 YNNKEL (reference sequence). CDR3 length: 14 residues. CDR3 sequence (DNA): TGTGCCAGCAGCCAAAACGTTGCATACAATGAGCAGTACTTC. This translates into CASSQNVAYNEQYF.

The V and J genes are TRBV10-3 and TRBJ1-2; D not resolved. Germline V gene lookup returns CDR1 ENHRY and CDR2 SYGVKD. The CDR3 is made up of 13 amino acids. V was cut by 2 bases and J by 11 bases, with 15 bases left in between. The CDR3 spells CAISESGPRDYTF. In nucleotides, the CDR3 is TGTGCCATCAGTGAGAGCGGCCCGCGTGATTACACCTTC.

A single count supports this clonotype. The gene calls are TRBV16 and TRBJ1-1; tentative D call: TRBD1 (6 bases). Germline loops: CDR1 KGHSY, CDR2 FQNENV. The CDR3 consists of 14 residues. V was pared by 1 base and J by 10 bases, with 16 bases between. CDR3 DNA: TGTGCCAGCAGCCAATATGCGGGCGCGACAGGAGCTTTCTTT. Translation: CASSQYAGATGAFF. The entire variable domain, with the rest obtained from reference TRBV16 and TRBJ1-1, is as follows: GEEVAQTPKHLVRGEGQKAKLYCAPIKGHSYVFWYQQVLKNEFKFLISFQNENVFDETGMPKERFSAKCLPNSPCSLEIQATKLEDSAVYFCASSQYAGATGAFFGQGTRLTVV.

This CDR3 reads CASSQMGTGGRAEYF. CDR3 sequence (DNA): TGTGCCAGCAGCCAAATGGGGACTGGCGGGAGGGCTGAGTACTTC. The genes are TRBV12-3 or TRBV12-4 and TRBJ2-4, with 9 bases matching TRBD2. The CDR3 contains 15 residues. The junction had 17 bases not matched to a gene; V was cut back by 6 bases and J by 14 bases.

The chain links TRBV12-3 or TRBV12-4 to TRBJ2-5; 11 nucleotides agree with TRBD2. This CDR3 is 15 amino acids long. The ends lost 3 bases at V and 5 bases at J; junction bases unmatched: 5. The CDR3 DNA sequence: TGTGCCAGCAGTTTTACCGGGACTAGCGGTGAGACCCAGTACTTC. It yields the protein CASSFTGTSGETQYF.

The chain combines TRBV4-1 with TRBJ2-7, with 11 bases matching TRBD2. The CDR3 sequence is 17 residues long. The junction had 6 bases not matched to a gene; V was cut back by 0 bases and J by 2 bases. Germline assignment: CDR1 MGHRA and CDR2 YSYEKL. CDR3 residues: CASSQDIPGLAAYEQYF. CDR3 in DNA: TGCGCCAGCAGCCAAGACATTCCGGGACTAGCGGCCTACGAGCAGTACTTC.

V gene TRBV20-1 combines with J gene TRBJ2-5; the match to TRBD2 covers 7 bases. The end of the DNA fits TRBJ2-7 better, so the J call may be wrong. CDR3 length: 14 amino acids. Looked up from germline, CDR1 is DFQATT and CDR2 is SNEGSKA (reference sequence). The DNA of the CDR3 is TGCAGTGCTCCGATTCAAGCGGGGACGGGCGAGCAGTACTTC. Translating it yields CSAPIQAGTGEQYF.

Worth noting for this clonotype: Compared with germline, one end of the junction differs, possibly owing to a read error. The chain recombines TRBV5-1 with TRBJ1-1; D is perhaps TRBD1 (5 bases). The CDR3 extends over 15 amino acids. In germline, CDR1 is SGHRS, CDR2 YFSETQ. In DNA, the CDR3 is TGCGCCAGCAGCTTGATGACACCGAGGGGTACTGAAGTTTTCTTT. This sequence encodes CASSLMTPRGTEVFF.

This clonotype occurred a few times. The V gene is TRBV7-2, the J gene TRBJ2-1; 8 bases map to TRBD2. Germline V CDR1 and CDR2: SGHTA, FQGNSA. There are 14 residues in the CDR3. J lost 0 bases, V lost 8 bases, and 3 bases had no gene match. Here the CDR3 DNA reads TGTGCCAGCGGTAGCGGGGCCTCCTACAATGAGCAGTTCTTC. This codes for CASGSGASYNEQFF.

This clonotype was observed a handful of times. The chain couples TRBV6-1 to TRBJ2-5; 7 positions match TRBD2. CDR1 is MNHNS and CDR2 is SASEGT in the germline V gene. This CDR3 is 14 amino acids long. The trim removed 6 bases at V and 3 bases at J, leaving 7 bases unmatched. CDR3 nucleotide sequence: TGTGCCAGCAGCCCTGTGCTAGCGGAAGAGACCCAGTACTTC. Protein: CASSPVLAEETQYF.